A selection of T cell receptor beta chains follows, all from one sample in a study of beta chain features in type 1 diabetes. Some clones are missing from TCRdb's copy, which holds only in-frame ones; the method was immunoSEQ multiplex PCR. The sample consists of about half a million clones, roughly 30% of them appearing once. The sequenced material came from naive CD4+ T cells from blood. All receptors come from a man aged 18 to 35 in good health. Each CDR3 is given with its conserved first and last residue. A D gene is named only where the DNA matches it firmly. Size is stated for part of the rows, as once, few or many counts, or as a class when the clone is expanded.

J: TRBJ2-1; size: few; V: TRBV30; D: TRBD2; DNA: TGTGCCTGGGAGAGGAGGCGGGAGAGTCACAATGAGCAGTTCTTC; CDR3: CAWERRRESHNEQFF
J: TRBJ2-1; size: -; V: TRBV10-3; D: -; DNA: TGTGCCATCAGTCCTCTTCAAAGCTCCTACAATGAGCAGTTCTTC; CDR3: CAISPLQSSYNEQFF
J: TRBJ2-1; size: few; V: TRBV29-1; D: TRBD2; DNA: TGCAGCGATTCGACTAGCGGGAGTTCCTACAATGAGCAGTTCTTC; CDR3: CSDSTSGSSYNEQFF
J: TRBJ2-3; size: -; V: TRBV30; D: -; DNA: TGTGCCTGGACCCGGGACTTCCTAGATACGCAGTATTTT; CDR3: CAWTRDFLDTQYF
J: TRBJ2-6; size: few; V: TRBV7-3; D: TRBD1; DNA: TGTGCCAGCAGCCGTGACAGGGCTGGGGCCAACGTCCTGACTTTC; CDR3: CASSRDRAGANVLTF
J: TRBJ2-1; size: -; V: TRBV25-1; D: -; DNA: TGTGCCAGCAGCGAGGCGAGGGTCTGGGGCAATCAGCAGTTCTTC; CDR3: CASSEARVWGNQQFF
J: TRBJ2-1; size: few; V: TRBV29-1; D: -; DNA: TGCAGCGTTGCCTTGAGGGGCTATGGTAGGGATGAGCAGTTCTTC; CDR3: CSVALRGYGRDEQFF
J: TRBJ2-1; size: few; V: TRBV9; D: -; DNA: TGTGCCAGCAGCGTTGCCAGCGGCACCTACAATGAGCAGTTCTTC; CDR3: CASSVASGTYNEQFF
J: TRBJ2-5; size: few; V: TRBV4-3; D: -; DNA: TGCGCCAGCAGCCAAGAGGCCAGCGGACAAGAGACCCAGTACTTC; CDR3: CASSQEASGQETQYF
J: TRBJ2-3; size: -; V: TRBV29-1; D: -; DNA: TGCAGCGTGTCGGGACATCTCACAGATACGCAGTATTTT; CDR3: CSVSGHLTDTQYF
J: TRBJ1-2; size: -; V: TRBV30; D: -; DNA: TGTGCCTGGACCCCTAGAGGTGGGGTTGGCTACACCTTC; CDR3: CAWTPRGGVGYTF
J: TRBJ1-4; size: -; V: TRBV7-2; D: -; DNA: TGTGCCAGCAGCTTAGGAGACGCTAGGGATGAAAAACTGTTTTTT; CDR3: CASSLGDARDEKLFF
J: TRBJ2-5; size: -; V: TRBV19; D: -; DNA: TGTGCCAGTAGTATCCCTACAGCGACCCAAGAGACCCAGTACTTC; CDR3: CASSIPTATQETQYF
J: TRBJ2-5; size: -; V: TRBV7-3; D: -; DNA: TGTGCCAGCAGCGCCTTAGGCGGGGAGACCCAGTACTTC; CDR3: CASSALGGETQYF
J: TRBJ1-1; size: few; V: TRBV29-1; D: -; DNA: TGCAGCGTCCCTGAAGCTTTCTTT; CDR3: CSVPEAFF
J: TRBJ2-3; size: -; V: TRBV30; D: TRBD2; DNA: TGTGCCTGGAGTCTCACTAGCGGGAGCCCCGATACGCAGTATTTT; CDR3: CAWSLTSGSPDTQYF
J: TRBJ2-1; size: few; V: TRBV6-5; D: -; DNA: TGTGCCAGCAGTTACCGGACTAAGGCGAATCCGCAGTTCTTC; CDR3: CASSYRTKANPQFF
J: TRBJ2-3; size: -; V: TRBV7-9; D: -; DNA: TGTGCCAGCAGCTTAGACCGCGGCACAGATACGCAGTATTTT; CDR3: CASSLDRGTDTQYF
J: TRBJ2-1; size: -; V: TRBV12-5; D: -; DNA: TGTGCTAGTGGTTTGGTCCAGGGGTGGAACAATGAGCAGTTCTTC; CDR3: CASGLVQGWNNEQFF
J: TRBJ2-5; size: -; V: TRBV7-2; D: -; DNA: TGTGCCAGCAGCCCCCGGCAAGAGACCCAGTACTTC; CDR3: CASSPRQETQYF
J: TRBJ2-3; size: few; V: TRBV2; D: TRBD2; DNA: TGTGCCAGCAGGATAGCGGGAGTTAGCACAGATACGCAGTATTTT; CDR3: CASRIAGVSTDTQYF
J: TRBJ2-5; size: -; V: TRBV7-9; D: TRBD1; DNA: TGTGCCAGCTCCCGACCGGGACAGATCGGAGAGACCCAGTACTTC; CDR3: CASSRPGQIGETQYF
J: TRBJ2-7; size: few; V: TRBV27; D: TRBD2; DNA: TGTGCCAGCAGTGAACTAGCGTTTATGTACGAGCAGTACTTC; CDR3: CASSELAFMYEQYF
J: TRBJ2-2; size: few; V: TRBV7-2; D: -; DNA: TGTGCCAGCAGCTTACGGGGCACCGGGGAGCTGTTTTTT; CDR3: CASSLRGTGELFF
J: TRBJ2-5; size: few; V: TRBV7-9; D: -; DNA: TGTGCCAGCAGCTTAGTCCTGGCGGTGCAAGAGACCCAGTACTTC; CDR3: CASSLVLAVQETQYF
J: TRBJ2-1; size: -; V: TRBV30; D: -; DNA: TGTGCCTCGCAGGGTGACTCCTACAATGAGCAGTTCTTC; CDR3: CASQGDSYNEQFF
J: TRBJ2-1; size: -; V: TRBV10-3; D: TRBD1; DNA: TGTGCCATCAAGACCCCCGGGACAGGGGCTAGTGAGCAGTTCTTC; CDR3: CAIKTPGTGASEQFF